This T cell receptor beta chain derives from a study of T-cell reconstitution after alpha-beta-depleted transplantation in children. Findings of the study overall: At around two months after transplant, the alpha-beta T cells were reportedly derived from several hundred expanded clones that came from non-depleted graft cells. Once a year had passed after transplant, T-cell counts and diversity came mostly from newly produced T cells.

Unique molecular identifiers were incorporated when the TCRbeta library was constructed. TCRdb reanalysed the PCR reads using MiXCR and keeps one entry per CDR3 protein. The table includes about 260,000 distinct CDR3 sequences, 6.5% to 10% detected once. This CDR3 region has 14 residues. The V segment lost 4 bases and the J segment 5 bases; nucleotides outside the gene matches: 5. This clonotype was seen many times. As yet, its antigen is unknown. The receptor was isolated from a male patient younger than 18 who had a stem cell transplant for acute lymphoblastic leukemia, so the T cells may come from the graft donor. This specimen consisted of PBMCs, mostly from graft donor cells, obtained 180 days after TCRalphabeta/CD19-depleted stem cell transplant. V gene TRBV12-3 or TRBV12-4 combines with J gene TRBJ2-7; 10 bases align to TRBD1. As DNA, the CDR3 is TGTGCCAGCAGTTCTAGGGACAGGGGCAACGAGCAGTACTTC. This encodes CASSSRDRGNEQYF.